Listed below are T cell receptor beta chains from one sample, sequenced in a study of T cell changes during pregnancy in multiple sclerosis. Only in-frame clones appear in the TCRdb table, and some are missing; sequencing was by immunoSEQ multiplex PCR. This repertoire shows over 65,000 clones, 85% to 95% found once; its top ten account for around 1.8%. The source was peripheral blood, collected in the first trimester of pregnancy. These receptors all stem from a female donor in good health, enrolled as a control in a pregnancy study. CDR3s include the opening cysteine and the closing phenylalanine or tryptophan. Each record gives: V gene, CDR3 length, J gene, clone size, D gene, CDR3 protein, CDR3 DNA. A D gene is named only where the DNA matches it firmly. Clone sizes are given selectively: once, few, many, or a class where the clone is expanded.

v_call: TRBV14
cdr3_length: 16
j_call: TRBJ1-1
clone_size: few
d_call: -
cdr3_aa: CASSHTSQGSLTEAFF
cdr3_nt: TGTGCCAGCAGCCACACGAGTCAGGGCAGTCTCACTGAAGCTTTCTTT

v_call: TRBV4-2
cdr3_length: 13
j_call: TRBJ1-6
clone_size: -
d_call: -
cdr3_aa: CASSPETKSPLHF
cdr3_nt: TGTGCCAGCAGCCCGGAGACGAAATCACCCCTCCACTTT

v_call: TRBV20-1
cdr3_length: 11
j_call: TRBJ1-1
clone_size: -
d_call: -
cdr3_aa: CSAGQHTEAFF
cdr3_nt: TGCAGTGCTGGACAGCACACTGAAGCTTTCTTT

v_call: TRBV11-2
cdr3_length: 12
j_call: TRBJ1-2
clone_size: -
d_call: -
cdr3_aa: CASSLGGGGYTF
cdr3_nt: TGTGCCAGCAGCTTGGGGGGTGGTGGCTACACCTTC

v_call: TRBV9
cdr3_length: 12
j_call: TRBJ1-3
clone_size: -
d_call: -
cdr3_aa: CASSADRNTIYF
cdr3_nt: TGTGCCAGCAGCGCGGACAGAAACACCATATATTTT

v_call: TRBV27
cdr3_length: 15
j_call: TRBJ1-5
clone_size: -
d_call: -
cdr3_aa: CASSQKGNANQPQHF
cdr3_nt: TGTGCCAGCAGTCAGAAGGGGAATGCCAATCAGCCCCAGCATTTT

v_call: TRBV4-1
cdr3_length: 15
j_call: TRBJ1-6
clone_size: -
d_call: TRBD1
cdr3_aa: CASSLGQVGGSPLHF
cdr3_nt: TGCGCCAGCAGCCTCGGACAGGTTGGAGGTTCACCCCTCCACTTT

v_call: TRBV9
cdr3_length: 15
j_call: TRBJ1-4
clone_size: -
d_call: -
cdr3_aa: CASSVAGGLNEKLFF
cdr3_nt: TGTGCCAGCAGCGTAGCTGGAGGATTGAATGAAAAACTGTTTTTT

v_call: TRBV6-6
cdr3_length: 14
j_call: TRBJ2-3
clone_size: -
d_call: TRBD2
cdr3_aa: CASGSGGAPDTQYF
cdr3_nt: TGTGCCAGCGGAAGCGGGGGGGCCCCAGATACGCAGTATTTT

v_call: TRBV19
cdr3_length: 14
j_call: TRBJ2-7
clone_size: -
d_call: -
cdr3_aa: CASTQVGGSYEQYF
cdr3_nt: TGTGCCAGTACACAGGTAGGCGGATCCTACGAGCAGTACTTC

v_call: TRBV5-1
cdr3_length: 15
j_call: TRBJ1-1
clone_size: -
d_call: TRBD1
cdr3_aa: CASSQDRQGGAEAFF
cdr3_nt: TGCGCCAGCAGCCAGGACAGGCAGGGCGGCGCAGAAGCTTTCTTT

v_call: TRBV7-6
cdr3_length: 14
j_call: TRBJ2-2
clone_size: once
d_call: -
cdr3_aa: CASSLLGAEGELFF
cdr3_nt: TGTGCCAGCAGCTTACTGGGGGCGGAGGGGGAGCTGTTTTTT

v_call: TRBV30
cdr3_length: 11
j_call: TRBJ1-2
clone_size: -
d_call: TRBD1
cdr3_aa: CAWDRENGYTF
cdr3_nt: TGTGCCTGGGACAGGGAGAATGGCTACACCTTC

v_call: TRBV4-1
cdr3_length: 14
j_call: TRBJ1-1
clone_size: -
d_call: -
cdr3_aa: CASSRETVGTEAFF
cdr3_nt: TGCGCCAGCAGCCGAGAGACAGTAGGCACTGAAGCTTTCTTT

v_call: TRBV7-9
cdr3_length: 12
j_call: TRBJ2-7
clone_size: -
d_call: -
cdr3_aa: CASSPVGDEQYF
cdr3_nt: TGTGCCAGCAGCCCCGTGGGAGACGAGCAGTACTTC

v_call: TRBV5-1
cdr3_length: 18
j_call: TRBJ1-1
clone_size: once
d_call: TRBD1
cdr3_aa: CASSLGLRDRYRNTEAFF
cdr3_nt: TGCGCCAGCAGCTTGGGCTTAAGGGACAGGTACAGGAACACTGAAGCTTTCTTT

v_call: TRBV28
cdr3_length: 14
j_call: TRBJ2-5
clone_size: -
d_call: -
cdr3_aa: CASSFAGASETQYF
cdr3_nt: TGTGCCAGCAGTTTCGCGGGGGCTTCGGAGACCCAGTACTTC

v_call: TRBV5-5
cdr3_length: 18
j_call: TRBJ2-7
clone_size: -
d_call: TRBD2
cdr3_aa: CASSLDRASGPPTYEQYF
cdr3_nt: TGTGCCAGCAGCTTGGATCGGGCTAGCGGGCCTCCCACCTACGAGCAGTACTTC

v_call: TRBV6-5
cdr3_length: 14
j_call: TRBJ1-3
clone_size: -
d_call: -
cdr3_aa: CASREDSSGNTIYF
cdr3_nt: TGTGCCAGCAGAGAGGACAGTTCTGGAAACACCATATATTTT

v_call: TRBV5-1
cdr3_length: 13
j_call: TRBJ1-2
clone_size: once
d_call: -
cdr3_aa: CASSYGGDYGYTF
cdr3_nt: TGCGCCAGCAGCTACGGGGGGGATTATGGCTACACCTTC

v_call: TRBV28
cdr3_length: 14
j_call: TRBJ2-3
clone_size: -
d_call: TRBD1
cdr3_aa: CASSGRGRTDTQYF
cdr3_nt: TGTGCCAGCAGCGGTAGGGGGCGCACGGATACGCAGTATTTT

v_call: TRBV27
cdr3_length: 17
j_call: TRBJ2-2
clone_size: -
d_call: -
cdr3_aa: CASLPLGGGLNTGELFF
cdr3_nt: TGTGCCAGTCTTCCCCTCGGGGGTGGGCTTAACACCGGGGAGCTGTTTTTT

v_call: TRBV7-2
cdr3_length: 14
j_call: TRBJ2-1
clone_size: -
d_call: -
cdr3_aa: CASSLGLASHEQFF
cdr3_nt: TGTGCCAGCAGCTTAGGTCTAGCGTCTCATGAGCAGTTCTTC